This T cell receptor (beta chain) originates from a study of T-cell memory formation after mild COVID-19. Study-wide points: CD4+ bias marked clones expanding day 15 to 37, unlike balanced contracting clones. Pre-infection memory showed some responding clones, and this suggested that cross-reactive memory joined.

5'RACE with constant-segment primers built TCRalpha and TCRbeta cDNA libraries with UMIs. A single record per CDR3 protein comes from TCRdb applying MiXCR to the 5' RACE reads. This table holds roughly 200,000 distinct CDR3 sequences, 20% to 25% found once. In its sample, this clonotype was seen a few times. Its antigen remains unknown. There are 14 residues in the CDR3. CDR1 is SEHNR, CDR2 FQNEAQ, per germline (reference sequence). With 5 bases removed from V and 6 bases from J, the gap between germline ends came to 13 bases. The sample taken for sequencing was PBMCs or a T cell subset sorted from them (not recorded which). J is TRBJ2-2 and V is TRBV7-9; the D is unclear. The sequence was obtained from an adult woman who had mild COVID-19 (a few samples of this study predate the infection). Cell type and time point are not known. The DNA of the CDR3 is TGTGCCAGCAGCCCTCGGGCCTCCCCCGGGGAGCTGTTTTTT. Residues: CASSPRASPGELFF.